This record concerns one T cell receptor (beta chain) sequence. As yet, its antigen is unknown. The entry originates in a study of cytomegalovirus exposure and HLA in healthy donors. Study observations and caveats: Follow-up analysis later connected one missense variant in DCLRE1C with trimming of TCR beta V- and J-genes. Accurate prediction of most subjects' HLA-A and HLA-B alleles from TCR beta sequences was reported.

The primer mix had 60 Vbeta and 13 Jbeta primers. This table comes from immunoSEQ multiplex PCR, and its TCRdb copy is limited to in-frame clones, with some not included. The table lists about 190,000 clones, less than 90% of them singletons. This CDR3 is built from 9 residues. This clonotype was sampled from a boy younger than 18 in good health and CMV-seronegative. The specimen was PBMCs. V usage is TRBV3-2 and J usage is TRBJ2-1; the listed D gene, TRBD2, was not tested against the DNA. TRBV3-2 is tagged as a pseudogene. The CDR3 is CASESLKFF. The CDR3, as DNA: TGTGCCAGCGAGTCCCTAAAGTTCTTC.